This passage covers 24 T cell receptor beta chains from one sample sequenced in a study of CD8 T cells in Susac syndrome. Random hexamers primed reverse transcription of about 0.45 to 1 ug RNA. TCRdb used MiXCR to reprocess the immunoSEQ multiplex PCR reads, holding one entry per CDR3 protein. The sample holds about 280,000 distinct CDR3 sequences, 70% to 90% seen once. Sequenced input: CD8+ T cells from PBMCs. These receptors originate from a human donor with multiple sclerosis.

V usage is TRBV6-2 or TRBV6-3 and J usage is TRBJ1-1; maybe TRBD1 (5 bases). CDR1 and CDR2 from the germline V gene are MNHEY and SVGEGT. The CDR3 loop spans 14 amino acids. Trimming took off 0 bases at V and 6 bases at J, with 11 bases between the two ends. CDR3: CASSYSGRDPEAFF. In DNA form, the CDR3 reads TGTGCCAGCAGTTACTCCGGCAGGGATCCTGAAGCTTTCTTT.

The V call is TRBV9, the J call TRBJ2-1; TRBD2 aligns across 12 bases. The CDR3 is 19 residues long. The germline V gene has CDR1 SGDLS and CDR2 YYNGEE. With V trimmed by 4 bases and J by 0 bases, 11 bases remained unmatched. CDR3 region: CASSPRLAGVTLSYNEQFF. The CDR3, as DNA: TGTGCCAGCAGCCCTCGACTAGCGGGAGTTACCCTCTCCTACAATGAGCAGTTCTTC.

The rearrangement uses TRBV4-1 and TRBJ1-3; D ambiguous. Trimming took 0 bases from V and 4 from J, leaving 10 bases between them. This CDR3 is built from 15 residues. The germline V gene encodes CDR1 MGHRA and CDR2 YSYEKL. The CDR3 protein is CASSQDARAGNTIYF. In nucleotides, the CDR3 is TGCGCCAGCAGCCAAGACGCTAGGGCAGGAAACACCATATATTTT.

This clonotype was seen only once. The chain has TRBV18 and TRBJ2-3; D perhaps matches TRBD2 (6 bases). The CDR3 loop spans 15 amino acids. Trimming pared 2 bases from V and 2 bases from J, leaving 11 bases between. From germline, CDR1 is KGHSH and CDR2 LQKENI. The CDR3 loop is CASSPRVADTDTQYF. CDR3 sequence (DNA): TGTGCCAGCTCACCAAGGGTAGCGGACACAGATACGCAGTATTTT.

The CDR3 reads CASHAAGSRKYF. As DNA, the CDR3 is TGTGCCAGCCATGCCGCCGGGTCCCGAAAGTACTTC. This chain links TRBV7-9 with TRBJ2-4; unclear D gene. V was clipped by 8 bases and J by 14 bases, with 19 bases between them. The CDR3 spans 12 residues. Germline lookup yields CDR1 SEHNR and CDR2 FQNEAQ (reference sequence).

The CDR3 bases are TGTGCCAGCAGCAAGGCGACAGGGACCTACGAGCAGTACTTC. This sequence encodes CASSKATGTYEQYF. The chain uses TRBV21-1 and TRBJ2-7; the table gives TRBD1 as D, unverified against the DNA. TRBV21-1 is an annotated pseudogene. CDR3 length equals 14 residues.

The chain recombines TRBV7-9 with TRBJ2-1, with TRBD2 matching 8 bases. CDR1 and CDR2 (germline): SEHNR, FQNEAQ (reference sequence). The CDR3 sequence is 18 residues long. The ends lost 5 bases at V and 4 bases at J; junction bases unmatched: 16. CDR3: CASSQLDGRASAYNEQFF. The CDR3 DNA sequence: TGTGCCAGCAGCCAGTTGGACGGGAGGGCCTCCGCGTACAATGAGCAGTTCTTC.

The chain recombines TRBV30 with TRBJ1-1; TRBD1 aligns across 9 bases. The V gene's germline CDR1 is GTSNPN and CDR2 SVGIG (reference sequence). The CDR3 runs to 13 residues. V lost 1 base and J lost 6; bases outside the gene matches: 3. Written as DNA, the CDR3 is TGTGCCTGGAGTGCCACAGGGGGCCCTGAAGCTTTCTTT. It yields the protein CAWSATGGPEAFF.

This chain links TRBV7-9 with TRBJ1-1, with D perhaps TRBD1 (6 bases). This CDR3 region has 13 residues. Germline V gene lookup returns CDR1 SEHNR and CDR2 FQNEAQ (reference sequence). With 2 bases removed from V and 6 bases from J, the gap between germline ends came to 10 bases. The CDR3 bases are TGTGCCAGCAGCTTACAGGGGCCCCCTGAAGCTTTCTTT. It yields the protein CASSLQGPPEAFF.

The chain links TRBV19 to TRBJ1-2; no clear D gene. V lost 8 bases, J lost 4 bases, and 14 bases lay in between. Germline V lookup: CDR1 LNHDA, CDR2 SQIVND (reference sequence). The CDR3 is made up of 13 amino acids. CDR3 amino acids: CASVEGFLYGYTF. The CDR3 DNA reads as TGTGCCAGTGTCGAGGGATTCCTCTATGGCTACACCTTC.

The CDR3 here is CASSYSIIMDRTQETQYF. As DNA, the CDR3 is TGTGCCAGCAGTTACTCGATAATTATGGACAGGACCCAAGAGACCCAGTACTTC. V is TRBV6-5 and J is TRBJ2-5, with TRBD1 identical over 7 bases. This CDR3 contains 18 residues. The V gene's germline CDR1 is MNHEY and CDR2 SVGAGI. J was trimmed by 1 base and V by 0 bases; bases with no gene match: 11.

This clonotype appeared once. This chain uses TRBV9 with TRBJ1-1; D unclear. V shed 4 bases and J shed 1 base, with 8 bases lying between them. Germline CDR1 and CDR2: SGDLS and YYNGEE. CDR3 length: 13 residues. The CDR3 DNA sequence: TGTGCCAGCAGCCCACAGAGGAACACTGAAGCTTTCTTT. Residues: CASSPQRNTEAFF.

The V gene is TRBV9, the J gene TRBJ2-1, with unresolved D. This CDR3 has 11 residues. The ends were cut back, 0 bases at V and 8 bases at J, with 3 bases in the middle. Germline V gene sequence: CDR1 SGDLS, CDR2 YYNGEE. The CDR3 sequence: CASSVGHEQFF. CDR3 bases: TGTGCCAGCAGCGTAGGCCATGAGCAGTTCTTC.

V gene TRBV27 combines with J gene TRBJ2-7; 7 bases are a match to TRBD2. V was pared by 0 bases and J by 4 bases, with 9 bases of the junction left unmatched. CDR3 size: 16 residues. The germline V gene encodes CDR1 MNHEY and CDR2 SMNVEV (reference sequence). CDR3 DNA sequence: TGTGCCAGCAGTTTATCGGCGACTAGCAGTTTTTACGAGCAGTACTTC. The encoded protein is CASSLSATSSFYEQYF.

The genes are TRBV6-1 and TRBJ1-5; D remains unclear. This CDR3 contains 20 residues. V was pared by 7 bases and J by 1 base, with 29 bases between. The germline gives CDR1 MNHNS, CDR2 SASEGT. The CDR3 DNA follows: TGTGCCAGCACCACTATGTTTCTCTTGATGAGGATTGTGAGCAATCAGCCCCAGCATTTT. Its translation: CASTTMFLLMRIVSNQPQHF.

The chain employs TRBV28 and TRBJ2-3; no firm D call. Germline CDR1 is MDHEN and CDR2 is SYDVKM. Trimming left V 4 bases short and J 5 bases short, with 22 bases between. The CDR3 is 17 amino acids. The CDR3 nucleotides are TGTGCCAGCAGTTACTCCTCCCTCGGGCCTCGGGTAGATACGCAGTATTTT. This encodes CASSYSSLGPRVDTQYF.

The chain links TRBV27 to TRBJ2-1, with D unclear. Germline CDR1 and CDR2: MNHEY and SMNVEV (reference sequence). The CDR3 has 13 residues. V was pared by 1 base and J by 7 bases, with 8 bases between. The CDR3 is CASSLFLENEQFF. The CDR3 nucleotides are TGTGCCAGCAGTTTATTCCTCGAAAATGAGCAGTTCTTC.

V gene TRBV14 combines with J gene TRBJ1-2, with 8 bases fitting TRBD1. V shed 1 base and J 4 bases; nucleotides not matched to a gene: 5. This CDR3 is built from 15 residues. The germline V gene has CDR1 SGHDN and CDR2 FVKESK. The CDR3, as DNA: TGTGCCAGCAGCCAAGTCTCCGGGACAGGCTATGGCTACACCTTC. Amino acid sequence: CASSQVSGTGYGYTF. The entire variable domain, with the rest obtained from reference TRBV14 and TRBJ1-2, is as follows: EAGVTQFPSHSVIEKGQTVTLRCDPISGHDNLYWYRRVMGKEIKFLLHFVKESKQDESGMPNNRFLAERTGGTYSTLKVQPAELEDSGVYFCASSQVSGTGYGYTFGSGTRLTVV.

This clonotype was counted a single time. This chain links TRBV28 with TRBJ2-1; D is undetermined. This CDR3 contains 16 residues. V lost 5 bases and J lost 4, with 18 bases in between. The germline V gene has CDR1 MDHEN and CDR2 SYDVKM. CDR3: CASSPPRGVLYNEQFF. CDR3 bases: TGTGCCAGCAGTCCCCCCCGCGGAGTTCTTTACAATGAGCAGTTCTTC.

This clonotype has more than one count but fewer than ten. This rearrangement joins TRBV7-6 to TRBJ1-2; D unclear. Germline V lookup: CDR1 SGHVS, CDR2 FNYEAQ. Trimming cost V 1 base and J 8 bases, with 11 bases left between them. The CDR3 has 13 amino acids. For the CDR3, the DNA is TGTGCCAGCAGCTTAGGAGCCGGGAGGGGCTACACCTTC. Its translation is CASSLGAGRGYTF.

The rearrangement uses TRBV12-3 or TRBV12-4 and TRBJ2-1; no definite D call. CDR3 length equals 17 residues. V was pared by 5 bases and J by 0 bases, with 17 bases between. Here the CDR3 DNA reads TGTGCCAGCAGTCCCCCAGGAGTCCCGAGCTCCTACAATGAGCAGTTCTTC. Translating it yields CASSPPGVPSSYNEQFF.

V usage is TRBV27 and J usage is TRBJ2-7; 9 nucleotides line up with TRBD2. This CDR3 spans 15 amino acids. The germline CDR1 and CDR2 sequences are MNHEY and SMNVEV (reference sequence). Losses at the gene ends were 6 bases for V and 0 bases for J; bases not matched to a gene: 6. The CDR3: CASSSGTSSSYEQYF. In DNA form, the CDR3 reads TGTGCCAGCAGCTCCGGGACTAGCAGCTCCTACGAGCAGTACTTC.

This clonotype occurred once. The chain carries TRBV7-9 and TRBJ2-7; D might be TRBD2 (5 bases). The germline V and J ends were trimmed by 6 bases and 3 bases, with 24 bases remaining between them. This CDR3 contains 17 residues. Germline V gives CDR1 SEHNR, CDR2 FQNEAQ (reference sequence). CDR3 sequence reads: CASSHIGERDTGYEQYF. The CDR3 DNA follows: TGTGCCAGCAGTCATATCGGGGAGAGAGACACGGGCTACGAGCAGTACTTC.

The chain combines TRBV20-1 with TRBJ2-5; D unresolved. Between the trimmed V and J ends, which lost 6 bases and 3 bases, there was a span of 17 bases. In germline, CDR1 is DFQATT, CDR2 SNEGSKA (reference sequence). The CDR3 length is 14 residues. CDR3: CSAPRSVGKETQYF. CDR3 DNA sequence: TGCAGTGCCCCGAGATCTGTGGGGAAAGAGACCCAGTACTTC.